Presented here are 6 T cell receptor beta chains from one specimen sequenced in a study of T cell changes during pregnancy in multiple sclerosis. Generated by immunoSEQ multiplex PCR, the TCRdb table keeps only in-frame clones and is missing some. The data show tens of thousands of clones, with over 75% seen just once and roughly 10% held by the top ten. The sample consisted of CD8+ T cells from peripheral blood mononuclear cells, taken in the third trimester of pregnancy. All receptors come from a female donor with multiple sclerosis, enrolled in a pregnancy study.

The chain has TRBV10-2 and TRBJ2-3; 9 bases line up with TRBD1. This CDR3 spans 14 amino acids. Germline assignment: CDR1 WSHSY and CDR2 SAAADI. V gave up 5 bases and J gave up 7 bases; unmatched junction bases: 7. CDR3 in DNA: TGCGCCAGCAGTCCTGGGACAGGGAATCATACGCAGTATTTT. Protein sequence: CASSPGTGNHTQYF.

The V and J genes are TRBV6-4 and TRBJ1-6; D not certain. Germline CDR1 MRHNA, CDR2 SNTAGT. The germline V and J ends were trimmed by 0 bases and 7 bases, with 7 bases remaining between them. The CDR3 has 14 residues. The CDR3 coding sequence is TGTGCCAGCAGTGACTCCTTCGGGAATTCACCCCTCCACTTT. This gives the protein CASSDSFGNSPLHF.

V gene TRBV4-3 combines with J gene TRBJ2-1; TRBD2 matches 8 bases. The V and J ends lost 2 bases and 0 bases, in that order; junction bases with no gene match: 12. Germline V lookup: CDR1 LGHNA, CDR2 YSLEER. The CDR3 is made up of 19 amino acids. CDR3 nucleotides: TGCGCCAGCAGCCAAATATGGGCCGAGCGGGGGAGCTCCTACAATGAGCAGTTCTTC. It encodes CASSQIWAERGSSYNEQFF.

The chain is built from TRBV6-5 and TRBJ1-1; perhaps TRBD1 as D (5 bases). Germline-derived CDR1 and CDR2 are MNHEY and SVGAGI. Trimming removed 2 bases from V and 1 base from J, with 14 bases in between. The CDR3 contains 16 residues. CDR3 bases: TGTGCCAGCAGTTACCCCCTCGGGGGGGGGAACACTGAAGCTTTCTTT. Its protein is CASSYPLGGGNTEAFF.

The V call is TRBV30, the J call TRBJ2-5; 11 bases map to TRBD1. Trimming at V came to 2 bases and at J to 4 bases, leaving 3 bases not matched to a gene. Germline CDR1 is GTSNPN and CDR2 is SVGIG (reference sequence). This CDR3 is 14 amino acids long. CDR3 nucleotide sequence: TGTGCCTGGAGTCTGGGACAGGGGGTAGAGACCCAGTACTTC. Its protein is CAWSLGQGVETQYF. The whole variable domain, filled in from reference TRBV30 and TRBJ2-5, reads SQTIHQWPATLVQPVGSPLSLECTVEGTSNPNLYWYRQAAGRGLQLLFYSVGIGQISSEVPQNLSASRPQDRQFILSSKKLLLSDSGFYLCAWSLGQGVETQYFGPGTRLLVL.

This sequence joins TRBV19 and TRBJ2-5; TRBD1 is a possible D gene (5 bases). Between the trimmed V and J ends, which lost 3 bases and 5 bases, there was a span of 25 bases. CDR3 size: 18 residues. Germline V CDR1 and CDR2: LNHDA, SQIVND (reference sequence). CDR3 sequence reads: CASSMEGALRPYRETQYF. Written as DNA, the CDR3 is TGTGCCAGTAGTATGGAAGGGGCACTCCGCCCTTACCGTGAGACCCAGTACTTC.